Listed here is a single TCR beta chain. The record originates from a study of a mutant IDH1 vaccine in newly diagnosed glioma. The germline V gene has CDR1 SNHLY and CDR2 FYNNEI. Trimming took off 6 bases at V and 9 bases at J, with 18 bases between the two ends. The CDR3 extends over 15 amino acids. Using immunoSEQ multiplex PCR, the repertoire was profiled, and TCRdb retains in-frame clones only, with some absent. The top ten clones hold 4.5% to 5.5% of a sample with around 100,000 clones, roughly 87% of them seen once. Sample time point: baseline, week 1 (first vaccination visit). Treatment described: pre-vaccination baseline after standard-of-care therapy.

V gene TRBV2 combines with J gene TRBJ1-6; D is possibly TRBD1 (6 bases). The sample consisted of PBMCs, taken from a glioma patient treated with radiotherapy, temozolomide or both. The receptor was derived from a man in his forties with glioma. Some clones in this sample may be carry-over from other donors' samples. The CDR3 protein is CASRGGTSSASPLHF. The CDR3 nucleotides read TGTGCCAGCAGGGGCGGGACATCCTCAGCTTCACCCCTCCACTTT. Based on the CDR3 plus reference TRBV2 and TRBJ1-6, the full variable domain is EPEVTQTPSHQVTQMGQEVILRCVPISNHLYFYWYRQILGQKVEFLVSFYNNEISEKSEIFDDQFSVERPDGSNFTLKIRSTKLEDSAMYFCASRGGTSSASPLHFGNGTRLTVT.